This passage covers 12 T cell receptor beta chains from one sample sequenced in a study of graft-versus-host responses after intestinal transplantation. Their antigens are not known. The method was immunoSEQ multiplex PCR; TCRdb's version includes in-frame clones alone and lacks a portion of them. The table has fewer than 80,000 clones, 85% to 95% seen once. The sample in question was unstimulated CD8+ T cells sorted from spleen or lymph node cells, obtained before transplant. All receptors derive from a human donor who was the organ donor for an intestinal transplant.

The V and J genes are TRBV2 and TRBJ1-2; TRBD1 aligns across 12 bases. Germline V gene lookup returns CDR1 SNHLY and CDR2 FYNNEI. Losses at the gene ends were 9 bases for V and 7 bases for J; bases not matched to a gene: 9. CDR3 length: 14 residues. CDR3 DNA: TGTGCCAGACCCCCGGGACAGGGGGCGTCTGGCTACACCTTC. It yields the protein CARPPGQGASGYTF.

This sequence joins TRBV16 and TRBJ1-2; possible D gene TRBD1, 6 bases. V shed 5 bases and J shed 6 bases, with 13 bases lying between them. This CDR3 comprises 13 residues. Per the germline V gene, CDR1 is KGHSY and CDR2 is FQNENV. The CDR3 DNA reads TGTGCCAGCAGCACCCGGACAGACGATGGCTACACCTTC. Translated, it gives CASSTRTDDGYTF. Complete variable domain (other parts from reference TRBV16 and TRBJ1-2): GEEVAQTPKHLVRGEGQKAKLYCAPIKGHSYVFWYQQVLKNEFKFLISFQNENVFDETGMPKERFSAKCLPNSPCSLEIQATKLEDSAVYFCASSTRTDDGYTFGSGTRLTVV.

This rearrangement joins TRBV4-2 to TRBJ2-3; 14 nucleotides align to TRBD2. The CDR3 loop spans 17 amino acids. With V trimmed by 2 bases and J by 5 bases, 6 bases remained unmatched. Germline V gene data show CDR1 as LGHNA and CDR2 as YNFKEQ. The CDR3 nucleotides read TGTGCCAGCAGCCAAACACCGGGACTAGCGGGAGAAGATACGCAGTATTTT. Protein sequence: CASSQTPGLAGEDTQYF.

This chain uses TRBV5-6 with TRBJ1-1; D remains unclear. This CDR3 region has 15 residues. Trimming took off 1 base at V and 7 bases at J, with 17 bases between the two ends. Germline V lookup: CDR1 SGHDT, CDR2 YYEEEE. CDR3 protein: CASSLKGWGGGEAFF. Here the CDR3 DNA reads TGTGCCAGCAGCTTGAAAGGATGGGGAGGTGGTGAAGCTTTCTTT.

The CDR3 DNA reads TGTGCCAGCAGTTTGGCAGGGGTGTTTCAGCCCCAGCATTTT. It is translated as CASSLAGVFQPQHF. The chain couples TRBV27 to TRBJ1-5; D possibly corresponds to TRBD1 (6 bases). V was trimmed by 3 bases and J by 6 bases, leaving 12 bases between them. CDR3 length: 14 amino acids. Germline CDR1 MNHEY, CDR2 SMNVEV (reference sequence).

This CDR3 reads CASSEGTAYGYTF. The CDR3 nucleotides are TGTGCCAGCAGTGAAGGTACAGCCTATGGCTACACCTTC. This chain links TRBV2 with TRBJ1-2, with D hard to call. The V gene's germline CDR1 is SNHLY and CDR2 FYNNEI. The CDR3 sequence is 13 residues long. V was clipped by 1 base and J by 4 bases, with 7 bases between them. The full variable domain, completed using reference TRBV2 and TRBJ1-2, is EPEVTQTPSHQVTQMGQEVILRCVPISNHLYFYWYRQILGQKVEFLVSFYNNEISEKSEIFDDQFSVERPDGSNFTLKIRSTKLEDSAMYFCASSEGTAYGYTFGSGTRLTVV.

The rearrangement uses TRBV28 and TRBJ2-1; no clear D gene. The CDR3 covers 14 residues. Germline CDR1 is MDHEN and CDR2 is SYDVKM. Between the trimmed V and J ends, which lost 3 bases and 6 bases, there was a span of 12 bases. CDR3 amino acids: CASSFQSLSNEQFF. The CDR3 bases are TGTGCCAGCAGTTTCCAAAGCCTCTCCAATGAGCAGTTCTTC.

The chain couples TRBV14 to TRBJ2-1; possibly TRBD2 for D (6 bases). This CDR3 region has 15 residues. The V end lost 6 bases, the J end lost 15 bases, and 27 bases lay between the germline ends. Germline values: CDR1 SGHDN, CDR2 FVKESK. DNA for the CDR3: TGTGCCAGCAGTCACTCCCTCGCGGGGCCTGGTCATGGGTTCTTC. It yields the protein CASSHSLAGPGHGFF.

This clone was picked up one time. The gene calls are TRBV27 and TRBJ1-5; 9 bases are a match to TRBD1. This CDR3 contains 14 residues. The V gene end was trimmed by 5 bases and the J gene end by 6 bases; junction bases not matched to a gene: 5. Germline CDR1 reads MNHEY; CDR2 reads SMNVEV (reference sequence). CDR3 in amino acids: CASSPTGGPQPQHF. The CDR3 DNA sequence: TGTGCCAGCAGTCCTACAGGGGGCCCTCAGCCCCAGCATTTT.

The chain carries TRBV19 and TRBJ2-5, with a possible D match to TRBD1 (5 bases). CDR1 is LNHDA and CDR2 is SQIVND in the germline V gene (reference sequence). Trimming cost V 10 bases and J 2 bases, with 14 bases left between them. The CDR3 contains 13 residues. CDR3 in amino acids: CANRRQQQETQYF. Written as DNA, the CDR3 is TGTGCCAACCGGAGACAGCAACAAGAGACCCAGTACTTC. The full variable domain, in which reference TRBV19 and TRBJ2-5 provide the parts outside the CDR3, is DGGITQSPKYLFRKEGQNVTLSCEQNLNHDAMYWYRQDPGQGLRLIYYSQIVNDFQKGDIAEGYSVSREKKESFPLTVTSAQKNPTAFYLCANRRQQQETQYFGPGTRLLVL.

This clone was recorded only once. This chain connects TRBV4-3 to TRBJ1-4; D not resolved. Trimming took 0 bases from V and 5 from J, leaving 10 bases between them. Germline CDR1 and CDR2: LGHNA and YSLEER. The CDR3 loop spans 15 amino acids. The CDR3 spells CASSQEGRPNEKLFF. For the CDR3, the DNA is TGCGCCAGCAGCCAAGAGGGCAGACCCAATGAAAAACTGTTTTTT.

The sample holds a few counts of this clone. The V gene is TRBV29-1, the J gene TRBJ1-2; D is unresolved. Germline V gene lookup returns CDR1 SQVTM and CDR2 ANQGSEA. The CDR3 has 11 amino acids. V lost 4 bases, J lost 5 bases, and 8 bases lay in between. Here the CDR3 DNA reads TGCAGCGTTGCCGGGTATTATGGCTACACCTTC. Its translation is CSVAGYYGYTF.